Shown below are 5 T cell receptor beta chains from a single sample sequenced in a study of cytomegalovirus exposure and HLA in healthy donors. PCR primers comprised 60 Vbeta and 13 Jbeta primers. The protocol was immunoSEQ multiplex PCR, while the TCRdb copy is restricted to in-frame clones and leaves out a portion. There are 150,000 to 200,000 clones in the sample; around two thirds occur only once, and about 10% lies in the top ten. The source material was PBMCs. The receptor set was obtained from a man aged 30-40 years in good health and CMV-seropositive.

This rearrangement joins TRBV5-1 to TRBJ2-1; 13 bases align to TRBD2. Germline lookup yields CDR1 SGHRS and CDR2 YFSETQ. The ends lost 1 base at V and 8 bases at J; junction bases unmatched: 15. The CDR3 sequence is 19 residues long. This chain's CDR3 is CASSLMHTLRTSGSDEQFF. Written as DNA, the CDR3 is TGCGCCAGCAGCTTGATGCATACACTTCGGACTAGCGGGAGTGATGAGCAGTTCTTC.

This clone was observed a few times. This sequence joins TRBV6-1 and TRBJ1-1; no clear D gene. V was cut by 8 bases and J by 0 bases, with 10 bases left in between. The CDR3 consists of 13 residues. CDR1 MNHNS and CDR2 SASEGT come from the germline V gene. This CDR3 is CASRGGMNTEAFF. The CDR3 nucleotides read TGTGCCAGCCGGGGAGGGATGAACACTGAAGCTTTCTTT.

This chain uses TRBV4-2 with TRBJ2-3, with TRBD2 as a possible D gene (5 bases). The CDR3 is made up of 16 amino acids. V was cut by 0 bases and J by 4 bases, with 14 bases left in between. The germline CDR1 and CDR2 sequences are LGHNA and YNFKEQ. In DNA form, the CDR3 reads TGTGCCAGCAGCCAAGATCGCGGGCCTCGGGCAGATACGCAGTATTTT. Encoded protein: CASSQDRGPRADTQYF.

V and J are TRBV4-2 and TRBJ1-1; 11 nucleotides line up with TRBD1. Germline lookup yields CDR1 LGHNA and CDR2 YNFKEQ. V dropped 3 bases and J dropped 5; count of bases not matched to a gene: 2. This CDR3 contains 14 residues. CDR3 sequence (DNA): TGTGCCAGCAGCCATGGGACAGGGGGGACTGAAGCTTTCTTT. Amino acids: CASSHGTGGTEAFF.

This clone was seen a few times. The CDR3 DNA is TGCGCCAGCAGCTCCCTTGGGACTAGCGAGTACAATGAGCAGTTCTTC. The encoded protein is CASSSLGTSEYNEQFF. The rearrangement uses TRBV5-1 and TRBJ2-1, with 10 nucleotides matching TRBD2. Germline CDR1 SGHRS, CDR2 YFSETQ. J was trimmed by 4 bases and V by 3 bases; bases with no gene match: 7. The CDR3 is made up of 16 amino acids.